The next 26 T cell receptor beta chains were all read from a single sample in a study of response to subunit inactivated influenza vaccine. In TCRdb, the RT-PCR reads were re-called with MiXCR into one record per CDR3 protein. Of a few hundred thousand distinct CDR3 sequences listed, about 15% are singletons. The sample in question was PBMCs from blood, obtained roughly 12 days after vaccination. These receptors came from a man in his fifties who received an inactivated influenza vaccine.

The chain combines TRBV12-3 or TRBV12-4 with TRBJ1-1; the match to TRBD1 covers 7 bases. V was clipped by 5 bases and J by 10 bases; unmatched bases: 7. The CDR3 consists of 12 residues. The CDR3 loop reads CASSTTGVRAFF. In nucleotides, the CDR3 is TGTGCCAGCAGTACCACAGGGGTTCGAGCTTTCTTT.

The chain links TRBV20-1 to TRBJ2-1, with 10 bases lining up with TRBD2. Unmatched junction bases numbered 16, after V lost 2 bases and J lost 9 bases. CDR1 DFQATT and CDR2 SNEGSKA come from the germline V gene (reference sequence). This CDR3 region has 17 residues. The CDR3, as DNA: TGCAGTGCTAGACTATTTGGTGGTAGCGGGGGGTTCGGTGAGCAGTTCTTC. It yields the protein CSARLFGGSGGFGEQFF.

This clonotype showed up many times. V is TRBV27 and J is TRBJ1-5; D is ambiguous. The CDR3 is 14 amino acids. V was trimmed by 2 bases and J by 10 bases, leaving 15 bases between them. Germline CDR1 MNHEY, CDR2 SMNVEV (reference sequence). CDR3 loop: CASSLRAGTGPQHF. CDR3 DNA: TGTGCCAGCAGTTTAAGGGCAGGTACCGGCCCCCAGCATTTT.

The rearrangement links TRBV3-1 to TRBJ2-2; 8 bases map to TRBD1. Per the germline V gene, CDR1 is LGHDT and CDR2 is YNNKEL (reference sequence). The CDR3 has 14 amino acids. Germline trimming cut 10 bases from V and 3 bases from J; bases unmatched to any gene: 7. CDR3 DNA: TGTGCCACCAGAGGACAGGGAGACACCGGGGAGCTGTTTTTT. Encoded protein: CATRGQGDTGELFF.

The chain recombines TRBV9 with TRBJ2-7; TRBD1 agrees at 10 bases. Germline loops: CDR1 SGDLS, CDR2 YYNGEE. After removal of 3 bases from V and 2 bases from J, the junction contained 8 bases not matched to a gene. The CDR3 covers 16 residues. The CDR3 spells CASSASPGTGAYEQYF. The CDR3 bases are TGTGCCAGCAGCGCCTCTCCCGGGACAGGGGCCTACGAGCAGTACTTC.

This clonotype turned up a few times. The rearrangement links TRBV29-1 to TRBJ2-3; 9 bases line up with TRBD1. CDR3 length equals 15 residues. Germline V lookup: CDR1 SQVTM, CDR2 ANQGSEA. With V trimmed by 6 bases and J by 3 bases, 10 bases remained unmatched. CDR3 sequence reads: CSVGKGTGRTDTQYF. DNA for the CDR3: TGCAGCGTCGGCAAGGGGACAGGGAGGACAGATACGCAGTATTTT.

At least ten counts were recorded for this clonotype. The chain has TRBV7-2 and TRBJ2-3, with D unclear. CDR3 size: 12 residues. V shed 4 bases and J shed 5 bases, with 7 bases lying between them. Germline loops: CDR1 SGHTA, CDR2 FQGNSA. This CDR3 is CASSSWQDTQYF. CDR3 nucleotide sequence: TGTGCCAGCAGCTCGTGGCAAGATACGCAGTATTTT.

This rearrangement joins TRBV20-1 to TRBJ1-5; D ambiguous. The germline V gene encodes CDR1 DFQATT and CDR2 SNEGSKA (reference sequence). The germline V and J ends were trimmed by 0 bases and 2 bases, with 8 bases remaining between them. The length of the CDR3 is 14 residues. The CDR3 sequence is CSARDGSGNQPQHF. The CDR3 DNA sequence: TGCAGTGCTAGAGATGGGTCAGGCAATCAGCCCCAGCATTTT.

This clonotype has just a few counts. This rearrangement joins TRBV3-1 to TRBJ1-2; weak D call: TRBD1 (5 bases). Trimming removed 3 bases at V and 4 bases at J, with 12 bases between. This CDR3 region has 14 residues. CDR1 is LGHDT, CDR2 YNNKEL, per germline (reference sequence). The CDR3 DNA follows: TGTGCCAGCAGCCATCCCGGGACGGCCTATGGCTACACCTTC. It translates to CASSHPGTAYGYTF.

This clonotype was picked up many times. The CDR3 nucleotides read TGTGCCAGCAGCTTAACGGTCTTGGACAATGAGCAGTTCTTC. Encoded protein: CASSLTVLDNEQFF. The V gene is TRBV7-2, the J gene TRBJ2-1; no clear D. The CDR3 consists of 14 residues. Trimming took off 2 bases at V and 5 bases at J, with 10 bases between the two ends. Germline loops: CDR1 SGHTA, CDR2 FQGNSA.

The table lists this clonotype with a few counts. Here the CDR3 DNA reads TGCAGTGCTAGATTGACTAGCCGCTACGAGCAGTACTTC. It is translated as CSARLTSRYEQYF. V and J are TRBV20-1 and TRBJ2-7; 7 bases are a match to TRBD2. The CDR3 runs to 13 residues. From germline, CDR1 is DFQATT and CDR2 SNEGSKA (reference sequence). With V trimmed by 2 bases and J by 3 bases, 4 bases remained unmatched.

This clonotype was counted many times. CDR3 residues: CASSQTPGWTGGNEKLFF. The CDR3 bases are TGCGCCAGCAGCCAAACGCCTGGGTGGACAGGGGGAAATGAAAAACTGTTTTTT. This chain uses TRBV4-3 with TRBJ1-4, with TRBD1 identical over 10 bases. The CDR3 contains 18 residues. Looked up from germline, CDR1 is LGHNA and CDR2 is YSLEER. V gave up 2 bases and J gave up 5 bases; unmatched junction bases: 11.

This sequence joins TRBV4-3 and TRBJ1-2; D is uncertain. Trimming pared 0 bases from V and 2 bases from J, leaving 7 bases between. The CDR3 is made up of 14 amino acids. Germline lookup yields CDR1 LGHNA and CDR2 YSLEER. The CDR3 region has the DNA TGCGCCAGCAGCCAAGATCGACAAAACTATGGCTACACCTTC. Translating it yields CASSQDRQNYGYTF.

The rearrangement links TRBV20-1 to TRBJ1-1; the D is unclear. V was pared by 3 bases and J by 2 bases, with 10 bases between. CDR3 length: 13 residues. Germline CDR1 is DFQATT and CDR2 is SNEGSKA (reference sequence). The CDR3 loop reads CSAREMANTEAFF. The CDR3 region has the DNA TGCAGTGCTAGGGAAATGGCAAACACTGAAGCTTTCTTT.

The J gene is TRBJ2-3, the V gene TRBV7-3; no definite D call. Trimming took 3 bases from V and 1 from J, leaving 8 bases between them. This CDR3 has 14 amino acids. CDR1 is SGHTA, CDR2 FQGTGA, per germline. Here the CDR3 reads CASSFRLGTDTQYF. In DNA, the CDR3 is TGTGCCAGCAGCTTCCGTCTCGGCACAGATACGCAGTATTTT.

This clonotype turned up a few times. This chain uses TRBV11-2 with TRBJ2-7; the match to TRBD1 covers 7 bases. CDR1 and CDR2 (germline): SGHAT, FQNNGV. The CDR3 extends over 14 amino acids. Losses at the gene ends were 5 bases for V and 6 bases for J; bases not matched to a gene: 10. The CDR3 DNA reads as TGTGCCAGCAGCCAGACAGGGCCCCGGGGCGAGCAGTACTTC. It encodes CASSQTGPRGEQYF.

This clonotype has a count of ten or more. CDR3 amino acids: CASSGLLAGEQYF. The CDR3 DNA sequence: TGCGCCAGCAGTGGGCTTTTAGCAGGCGAGCAGTACTTC. The V gene is TRBV10-2, the J gene TRBJ2-7; D call uncertain. Trimming took off 4 bases at V and 6 bases at J, with 13 bases between the two ends. There are 13 residues in the CDR3. The germline V gene has CDR1 WSHSY and CDR2 SAAADI.

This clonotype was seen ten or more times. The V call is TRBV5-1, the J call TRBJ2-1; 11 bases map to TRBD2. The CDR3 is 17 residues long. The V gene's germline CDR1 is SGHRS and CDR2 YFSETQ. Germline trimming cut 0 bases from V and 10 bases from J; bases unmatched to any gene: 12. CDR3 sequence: CASSLGGLAVISDEQFF. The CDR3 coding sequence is TGCGCCAGCAGCTTGGGGGGACTAGCGGTGATTTCGGACGAGCAGTTCTTC.

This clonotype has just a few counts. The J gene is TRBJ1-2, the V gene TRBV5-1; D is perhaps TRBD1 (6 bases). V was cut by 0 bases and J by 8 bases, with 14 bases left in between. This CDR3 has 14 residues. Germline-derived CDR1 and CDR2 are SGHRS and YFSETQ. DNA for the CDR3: TGCGCCAGCAGCTTGGGGCAGGGGCCACAGGGCTACACCTTC. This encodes CASSLGQGPQGYTF.

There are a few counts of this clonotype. CDR3 loop: CASSLSTGTHNEQFF. CDR3 DNA: TGTGCCAGCAGCCTATCGACCGGGACGCACAATGAGCAGTTCTTC. The chain recombines TRBV7-3 with TRBJ2-1, with D tentatively TRBD1 or TRBD2 (5 bases each). Germline values: CDR1 SGHTA, CDR2 FQGTGA. Deletions cut 5 bases from V and 5 bases from J, with 16 bases between. This CDR3 is 15 amino acids long.

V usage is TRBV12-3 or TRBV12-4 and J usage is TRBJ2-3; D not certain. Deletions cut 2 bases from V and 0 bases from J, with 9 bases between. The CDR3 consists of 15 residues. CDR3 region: CASSLIWGSTDTQYF. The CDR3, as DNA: TGTGCCAGCAGTTTAATTTGGGGAAGCACAGATACGCAGTATTTT.

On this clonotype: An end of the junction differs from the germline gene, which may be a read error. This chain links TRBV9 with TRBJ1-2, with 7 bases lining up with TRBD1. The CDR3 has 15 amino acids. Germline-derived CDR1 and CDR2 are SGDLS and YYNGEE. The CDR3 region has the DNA TGTGCCAGTAGCGTAGATGGAGGGGGCAACTATGGCTACACCTTC. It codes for CASSVDGGGNYGYTF.

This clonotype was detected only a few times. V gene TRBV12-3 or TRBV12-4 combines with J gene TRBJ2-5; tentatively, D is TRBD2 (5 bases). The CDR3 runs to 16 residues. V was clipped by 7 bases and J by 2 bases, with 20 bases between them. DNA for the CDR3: TGTGCCAGCATCTTCCTTTTCCCAGCGGTTCAAGAGACCCAGTACTTC. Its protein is CASIFLFPAVQETQYF.

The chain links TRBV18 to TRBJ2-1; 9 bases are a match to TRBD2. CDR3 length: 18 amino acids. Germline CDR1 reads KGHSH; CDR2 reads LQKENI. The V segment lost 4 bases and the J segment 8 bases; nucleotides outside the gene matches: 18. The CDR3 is CASSRRLVLAGAIDEQFF. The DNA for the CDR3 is TGTGCCAGCTCACGACGACTTGTATTAGCGGGAGCTATCGATGAGCAGTTCTTC.

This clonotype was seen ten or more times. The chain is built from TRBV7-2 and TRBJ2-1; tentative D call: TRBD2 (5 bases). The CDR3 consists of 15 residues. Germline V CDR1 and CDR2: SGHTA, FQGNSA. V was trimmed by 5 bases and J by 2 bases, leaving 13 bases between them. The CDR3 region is CASSLSGGTYNEQFF. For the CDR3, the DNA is TGTGCCAGCAGCCTCAGCGGAGGCACCTACAATGAGCAGTTCTTC.

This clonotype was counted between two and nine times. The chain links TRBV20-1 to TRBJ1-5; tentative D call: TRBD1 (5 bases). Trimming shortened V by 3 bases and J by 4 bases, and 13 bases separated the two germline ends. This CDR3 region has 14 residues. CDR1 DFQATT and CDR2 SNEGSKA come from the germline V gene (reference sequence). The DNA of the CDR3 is TGCAGTGCTAGTGTGACAGATCCTAATCAGCCCCAGCATTTT. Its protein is CSASVTDPNQPQHF.